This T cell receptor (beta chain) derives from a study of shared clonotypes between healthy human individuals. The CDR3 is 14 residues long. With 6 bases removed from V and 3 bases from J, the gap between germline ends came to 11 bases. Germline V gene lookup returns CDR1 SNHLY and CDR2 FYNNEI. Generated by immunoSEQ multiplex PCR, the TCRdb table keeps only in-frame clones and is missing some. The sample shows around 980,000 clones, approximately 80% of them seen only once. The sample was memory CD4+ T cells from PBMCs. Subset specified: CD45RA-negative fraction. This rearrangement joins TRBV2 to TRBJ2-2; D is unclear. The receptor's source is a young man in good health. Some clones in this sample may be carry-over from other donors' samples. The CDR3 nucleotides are TGTGCCAGCAGAAAGACGGCTCACACCGGGGAGCTGTTTTTT. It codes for CASRKTAHTGELFF.